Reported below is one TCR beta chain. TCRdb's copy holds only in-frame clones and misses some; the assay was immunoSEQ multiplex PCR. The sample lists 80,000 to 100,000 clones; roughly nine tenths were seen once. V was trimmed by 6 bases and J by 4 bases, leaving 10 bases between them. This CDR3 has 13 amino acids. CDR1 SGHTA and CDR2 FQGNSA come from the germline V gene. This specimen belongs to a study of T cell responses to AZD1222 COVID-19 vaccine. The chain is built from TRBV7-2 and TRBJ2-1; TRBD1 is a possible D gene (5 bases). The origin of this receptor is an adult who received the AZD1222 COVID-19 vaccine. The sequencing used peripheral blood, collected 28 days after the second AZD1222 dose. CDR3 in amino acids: CASRFDSYNEQFF. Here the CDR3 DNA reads TGTGCCAGCAGATTCGACAGTTACAATGAGCAGTTCTTC.